This passage covers 23 T cell receptor beta chains from one sample sequenced in a study of Ad26.COV2.S vaccination and SARS-CoV-2 variants. Sequencing used immunoSEQ multiplex PCR; TCRdb keeps in-frame clones, though not all of them. In the table there are over 130,000 clones, 86% of which are singletons. The sequences come from peripheral blood, collected after recovery from COVID-19. The source is a human donor who had recovered from COVID-19.

This clone showed up just a few times. Distinct nucleotide sequences in the sample also encode this CDR3. The rearrangement links TRBV5-1 to TRBJ2-7, with D uncertain. Trimming cost V 0 bases and J 4 bases, with 8 bases left between them. The germline V gene encodes CDR1 SGHRS and CDR2 YFSETQ. The CDR3 has 13 residues. The CDR3 DNA sequence: TGCGCCAGCAGCTTGGGATCTAGTTACGAGCAGTACTTC. Amino acids: CASSLGSSYEQYF. The complete variable domain, with remaining parts taken from reference TRBV5-1 and TRBJ2-7, reads KAGVTQTPRYLIKTRGQQVTLSCSPISGHRSVSWYQQTPGQGLQFLFEYFSETQRNKGNFPGRFSGRQFSNSRSEMNVSTLELGDSALYLCASSLGSSYEQYFGPGTRLTVT.

The V and J genes are TRBV13 and TRBJ1-2, with D possibly being TRBD1 (6 bases). V was clipped by 5 bases and J by 8 bases, with 18 bases between them. CDR3 size: 14 residues. Per germline, CDR1 PRHDT and CDR2 FYEKMQ (reference sequence). The CDR3 DNA follows: TGTGCCAGCAGCGGAAAGGACAGCCTGGACGGCTACACCTTC. Protein: CASSGKDSLDGYTF.

The J gene is TRBJ2-7, the V gene TRBV10-2; D not resolved. The V end was cut by 0 bases, the J end by 2 bases, with 5 bases between. CDR1 WSHSY and CDR2 SAAADI come from the germline V gene. This CDR3 is 13 amino acids long. The CDR3 reads CASSESMAYEQYF. The CDR3 DNA is TGCGCCAGCAGTGAGTCTATGGCCTACGAGCAGTACTTC.

The V call is TRBV2, the J call TRBJ2-3, with 12 bases that match TRBD2. The CDR3 runs to 16 residues. CDR1 SNHLY and CDR2 FYNNEI come from the germline V gene. V gave up 6 bases and J gave up 2 bases; unmatched junction bases: 6. The CDR3 loop is CASRSLAGGFTDTQYF. The DNA for the CDR3 is TGTGCCAGCAGGTCACTAGCGGGGGGTTTCACAGATACGCAGTATTTT.

The chain recombines TRBV2 with TRBJ2-1; 12 bases are shared with TRBD2. Germline trimming cut 10 bases from V and 7 bases from J; bases unmatched to any gene: 5. The germline gives CDR1 SNHLY, CDR2 FYNNEI. The CDR3 has 13 residues. The CDR3 is CATGLAGWNEQFF. The CDR3 bases are TGTGCCACCGGACTAGCGGGGTGGAATGAGCAGTTCTTC.

The V gene is TRBV7-2, the J gene TRBJ2-1, with 15 bases identical to TRBD2. The germline V gene has CDR1 SGHTA and CDR2 FQGNSA. J gave up 8 bases and V 6 bases, and 8 bases lay outside the gene matches. The CDR3 length is 16 residues. The CDR3 sequence is CASSFRTSGGADEQFF. CDR3 nucleotides: TGTGCCAGCAGTTTTCGGACTAGCGGGGGGGCCGATGAGCAGTTCTTC.

V is TRBV19 and J is TRBJ1-5; D is undetermined. The CDR3 is 17 residues long. The V end was cut by 3 bases, the J end by 0 bases, with 15 bases between. Germline values: CDR1 LNHDA, CDR2 SQIVND (reference sequence). In DNA, the CDR3 is TGTGCCAGTAGTATGCAGACGGGGTTATATAGCAATCAGCCCCAGCATTTT. Protein: CASSMQTGLYSNQPQHF. Drawing the rest from reference TRBV19 and TRBJ1-5, the complete variable domain is DGGITQSPKYLFRKEGQNVTLSCEQNLNHDAMYWYRQDPGQGLRLIYYSQIVNDFQKGDIAEGYSVSREKKESFPLTVTSAQKNPTAFYLCASSMQTGLYSNQPQHFGDGTRLSIL.

V is TRBV5-6 and J is TRBJ1-4; TRBD1 matches at 7 bases. CDR3 size: 17 residues. Losses at the gene ends were 0 bases for V and 0 bases for J; bases not matched to a gene: 5. The germline V gene encodes CDR1 SGHDT and CDR2 YYEEEE. This CDR3 is CASSLVRRGATNEKLFF. The CDR3 DNA sequence: TGTGCCAGCAGCTTGGTTCGCAGGGGGGCAACTAATGAAAAACTGTTTTTT.

This chain connects TRBV4-3 to TRBJ2-2; 9 positions agree with TRBD1. V gave up 0 bases and J gave up 7 bases; unmatched junction bases: 9. This CDR3 has 17 residues. Germline V CDR1 and CDR2: LGHNA, YSLEER. This CDR3 is CASSQEFGTGSDGELFF. For the CDR3, the DNA is TGCGCCAGCAGCCAAGAATTCGGGACAGGGAGCGACGGGGAGCTGTTTTTT.

In DNA, the CDR3 is TGTGCCATCAGTGAGGGACAGTACAATGAGCAGTTCTTC. This sequence encodes CAISEGQYNEQFF. The rearrangement links TRBV10-3 to TRBJ2-1, with D perhaps matching TRBD1 (6 bases). This CDR3 has 13 amino acids. The V and J ends lost 2 bases and 4 bases respectively, with 6 bases between them. Germline CDR1 and CDR2: ENHRY and SYGVKD.

This chain connects TRBV11-2 to TRBJ2-1, with D possibly TRBD1 on 6 matching bases. Germline CDR1 and CDR2: SGHAT and FQNNGV. This CDR3 contains 15 residues. Trimming pared 3 bases from V and 0 bases from J, leaving 9 bases between. Here the CDR3 DNA reads TGTGCCAGCAGCTTTACCAGGGGCTCCTACAATGAGCAGTTCTTC. Encoded protein: CASSFTRGSYNEQFF.

The rearrangement uses TRBV19 and TRBJ2-5; perhaps TRBD1 as D (6 bases). Germline-derived CDR1 and CDR2 are LNHDA and SQIVND (reference sequence). The CDR3 extends over 16 amino acids. Deletions cut 6 bases from V and 0 bases from J, with 17 bases between. The CDR3 protein is CASSQWGTPYQETQYF. As DNA, the CDR3 is TGTGCCAGTAGCCAGTGGGGGACACCGTACCAAGAGACCCAGTACTTC.

V and J are TRBV2 and TRBJ1-1; TRBD1 is a possible D gene (5 bases). There are 14 residues in the CDR3. The V and J ends lost 6 bases and 5 bases respectively, with 16 bases between them. The germline gives CDR1 SNHLY, CDR2 FYNNEI. The CDR3 sequence: CASSGARSGTEAFF. In DNA form, the CDR3 reads TGTGCCAGCAGCGGGGCGCGGAGCGGGACTGAAGCTTTCTTT.

V gene TRBV3-1 (or the pseudogene TRBV3-2) combines with J gene TRBJ2-5; possible D gene TRBD2, 7 bases. Germline assignment: CDR1 LGHDT and CDR2 YNNKEL (reference sequence). This CDR3 is built from 24 residues. Trimming shortened V by 3 bases and J by 4 bases, and 42 bases separated the two germline ends. The CDR3 nucleotides read TGTGCCAGCAGCCATGTGGGGGCGGGGATTTCGACTCGCGGGGGCCTCAAGGGACGAGAGACCCAGTACTTC. Protein product: CASSHVGAGISTRGGLKGRETQYF.

This chain joins TRBV7-2 and TRBJ1-5; 7 positions match TRBD1. The CDR3 is 16 residues long. After removal of 1 base from V and 4 bases from J, the junction contained 7 bases not matched to a gene. Germline V gene lookup returns CDR1 SGHTA and CDR2 FQGNSA. CDR3 loop: CASSLEGAVGNQPQHF. The CDR3 DNA reads TGTGCCAGCAGCTTAGAGGGGGCCGTCGGAAATCAGCCCCAGCATTTT.

The chain recombines TRBV28 with TRBJ1-1; no firm D call. This CDR3 has 11 residues. CDR1 is MDHEN, CDR2 SYDVKM, per germline. V was shortened by 6 bases and J by 8 bases, with 10 bases between the two germline ends. The CDR3 region has the DNA TGTGCCAGCAGCCCTCGGGTGGAAGCTTTCTTT. It specifies CASSPRVEAFF.

This clone was seen only once. The chain has TRBV6-6 and TRBJ1-5; 7 positions agree with TRBD1. The CDR3 length is 16 residues. Unmatched junction bases numbered 9, after V lost 7 bases and J lost 0 bases. Germline V gives CDR1 MNHNY, CDR2 SVGAGI (reference sequence). The DNA for the CDR3 is TGTGCCAGCAAACGCATCGGGACAGATAGCAATCAGCCCCAGCATTTT. Translating it yields CASKRIGTDSNQPQHF.

This chain uses TRBV7-2 with TRBJ2-5; 7 bases map to TRBD2. Germline V gives CDR1 SGHTA, CDR2 FQGNSA. The CDR3 loop spans 16 amino acids. Trimming at V came to 5 bases and at J to 0 bases, leaving 9 bases not matched to a gene. CDR3 sequence reads: CASSLSGVGYQETQYF. The CDR3 DNA follows: TGTGCCAGCAGCCTAAGCGGGGTCGGGTACCAAGAGACCCAGTACTTC.

The gene calls are TRBV5-1 and TRBJ2-1, with D unclear. Germline loops: CDR1 SGHRS, CDR2 YFSETQ. The V gene lost 5 bases and the J gene lost 5 bases, with 8 bases spanning the gap. The CDR3 spans 12 residues. The CDR3 region is CASSWKNNEQFF. The CDR3 region has the DNA TGCGCCAGCAGTTGGAAGAACAATGAGCAGTTCTTC.

This chain uses TRBV7-2 with TRBJ1-1; D perhaps matches TRBD1 (5 bases). Per the germline V gene, CDR1 is SGHTA and CDR2 is FQGNSA. The CDR3 covers 14 residues. Trimming cost V 5 bases and J 11 bases, with 21 bases left between them. CDR3 protein: CASSQEGWVPTAFF. The CDR3 region has the DNA TGTGCCAGCAGCCAGGAGGGGTGGGTTCCCACTGCTTTCTTT.

V usage is TRBV7-6 and J usage is TRBJ2-7; tentatively, D is TRBD1 (6 bases). In germline, CDR1 is SGHVS, CDR2 FNYEAQ. The CDR3 length is 15 residues. Trimming cost V 1 base and J 3 bases, with 13 bases left between them. The CDR3 DNA is TGTGCCAGCAGCTTAGAACCGGGACATCGCTACGAGCAGTACTTC. Protein product: CASSLEPGHRYEQYF.

The V and J genes are TRBV11-2 and TRBJ1-6; D unresolved. This CDR3 comprises 13 residues. Trimming took off 5 bases at V and 2 bases at J, with 4 bases between the two ends. The germline CDR1 and CDR2 sequences are SGHAT and FQNNGV. The CDR3 region is CASSLTYNSPLHF. The CDR3 DNA is TGTGCCAGCAGCCTCACCTATAATTCACCCCTCCACTTT. The complete variable domain, with remaining parts taken from reference TRBV11-2 and TRBJ1-6, reads EAGVAQSPRYKIIEKRQSVAFWCNPISGHATLYWYQQILGQGPKLLIQFQNNGVVDDSQLPKDRFSAERLKGVDSTLKIQPAKLEDSAVYLCASSLTYNSPLHFGNGTRLTVT.

The chain uses TRBV28 and TRBJ2-7; 10 positions agree with TRBD1. Germline lookup yields CDR1 MDHEN and CDR2 SYDVKM. The CDR3 runs 15 residues. J lost 6 bases, V lost 1 base, and 6 bases had no gene match. CDR3 sequence reads: CASSLYGTGVGEQYF. The CDR3 DNA reads as TGTGCCAGCAGTTTATATGGGACAGGGGTTGGCGAGCAGTACTTC.